The 9 T cell receptor beta chains below come from one sample, sequenced in a study of blood T cell repertoires in COVID-19. The method was immunoSEQ multiplex PCR; TCRdb's version includes in-frame clones alone and lacks a portion of them. Here the sample spans about 24,000 clones, about 89% being singletons. What was sequenced was peripheral blood. These receptors all come from a human donor with active COVID-19. The donor label of this sample is uncertain.

V is TRBV6-6 and J is TRBJ2-7; D gene uncertain. CDR1 MNHNY and CDR2 SVGAGI come from the germline V gene (reference sequence). The CDR3 has 16 residues. Trimming removed 5 bases at V and 0 bases at J, with 17 bases between. The CDR3 DNA reads TGTGCCAGCAGTCAATTCCCCACTGAGATCTCCTACGAGCAGTACTTC. This codes for CASSQFPTEISYEQYF.

The V gene is TRBV11-3, the J gene TRBJ2-3, with D uncertain. The CDR3 length is 12 residues. Germline V gives CDR1 SGHNT, CDR2 YENEEA. V was cut by 0 bases and J by 5 bases, with 3 bases left in between. CDR3 sequence: CASSLDRDTQYF. The CDR3 nucleotides read TGTGCCAGCAGCTTAGACAGAGATACGCAGTATTTT.

This clone appeared a single time. This chain joins TRBV30 and TRBJ2-3; a possible D gene is TRBD1 (6 bases). Germline CDR1 is GTSNPN and CDR2 is SVGIG (reference sequence). V lost 5 bases to trimming and J lost 1 base, with 10 bases between them. There are 13 residues in the CDR3. Written as DNA, the CDR3 is TGTGCCTGGGACAGGTCTGGCACAGATACGCAGTATTTT. It specifies CAWDRSGTDTQYF.

The chain joins TRBV29-1 to TRBJ2-1; weak D call: TRBD2 (7 bases). V lost 6 bases and J 1 base, leaving 13 bases between the germline ends. CDR3 size: 14 residues. Germline V gives CDR1 SQVTM, CDR2 ANQGSEA. The CDR3: CSVKGGGSYNEQFF. In DNA form, the CDR3 reads TGCAGCGTGAAAGGGGGAGGGTCCTACAATGAGCAGTTCTTC.

V usage is TRBV4-1 and J usage is TRBJ1-1; D call uncertain. This CDR3 comprises 16 residues. Germline lookup yields CDR1 MGHRA and CDR2 YSYEKL. V lost 0 bases and J lost 6, with 17 bases in between. CDR3 in amino acids: CASSQDRLPGRPEAFF. The CDR3 DNA reads TGCGCCAGCAGCCAAGATAGGCTTCCGGGTAGACCTGAAGCTTTCTTT.

This chain connects TRBV2 to TRBJ2-7; tentatively, D is TRBD2 (5 bases). The germline gives CDR1 SNHLY, CDR2 FYNNEI. This CDR3 region has 13 residues. V dropped 4 bases and J dropped 11 bases, with 18 bases sitting between them. The CDR3 DNA is TGTGCCAGCAGTGCCGGCCTAGCTTTACGCGAGTACTTC. Translating gives CASSAGLALREYF.

This clone was recorded only once. V is TRBV3-1 (or the pseudogene TRBV3-2) and J is TRBJ1-1; 8 bases are shared with TRBD1. The germline V gene has CDR1 LGHDT and CDR2 YNNKEL (reference sequence). The CDR3 is made up of 18 amino acids. The junction had 11 bases not matched to a gene; V was cut back by 1 base and J by 1 base. CDR3 nucleotide sequence: TGTGCCAGCAGCCAAGGCGAACGTCAGGGGGCAAGGAACACTGAAGCTTTCTTT. As protein: CASSQGERQGARNTEAFF.

J is TRBJ2-7 and V is TRBV6-5; D possibly corresponds to TRBD1 (6 bases). The germline V gene has CDR1 MNHEY and CDR2 SVGAGI. V dropped 9 bases and J dropped 2 bases, with 17 bases sitting between them. The CDR3 has 14 amino acids. CDR3 sequence (DNA): TGTGCCAGTGCGGACAGCATACAAGCCTACGAGCAGTACTTC. Its translation: CASADSIQAYEQYF.

The chain recombines TRBV6-1 with TRBJ2-7; D not resolved. The CDR3 extends over 13 amino acids. The ends were cut back, 3 bases at V and 3 bases at J, with 9 bases in the middle. Germline loops: CDR1 MNHNS, CDR2 SASEGT. The CDR3 region has the DNA TGTGCCAGCAGTGACAGAGGTGACTACGAGCAGTACTTC. It encodes CASSDRGDYEQYF.